The present T cell receptor (beta chain) was sequenced within a study of shared T cell receptors in the human thymus. The data were produced by immunoSEQ multiplex PCR, yet TCRdb's version contains in-frame clones alone and is incomplete. Of roughly 710,000 clones in the sample, 80% to 90% were seen once. CDR3 length equals 16 residues. Trimming cost V 8 bases and J 2 bases; bases outside gene matches: 7. In germline, CDR1 is WNHNN, CDR2 SYGVQD (reference sequence). The same data also contributed to another study, on human thymus T cells. That study adds: Healthy Finnish infants undergoing corrective surgery for congenital heart defects were the donors. Resections from corrective heart surgery provided thymus tissue. Within thymic and blood repertoires, V and J gene usage appeared to be biased. Unrelated individuals were reported by related research to share highly overlapping thymic repertoires.

The sequencing input was thymocytes. This TCR derives from a girl under two years old with a congenital heart defect. V usage is TRBV10-1 and J usage is TRBJ2-3; TRBD2 matches 13 bases. CDR3 in amino acids: CASSPGLAGITDTQYF. DNA of the CDR3: TGCGCCAGCTCCCCGGGACTAGCGGGAATCACAGATACGCAGTATTTT.